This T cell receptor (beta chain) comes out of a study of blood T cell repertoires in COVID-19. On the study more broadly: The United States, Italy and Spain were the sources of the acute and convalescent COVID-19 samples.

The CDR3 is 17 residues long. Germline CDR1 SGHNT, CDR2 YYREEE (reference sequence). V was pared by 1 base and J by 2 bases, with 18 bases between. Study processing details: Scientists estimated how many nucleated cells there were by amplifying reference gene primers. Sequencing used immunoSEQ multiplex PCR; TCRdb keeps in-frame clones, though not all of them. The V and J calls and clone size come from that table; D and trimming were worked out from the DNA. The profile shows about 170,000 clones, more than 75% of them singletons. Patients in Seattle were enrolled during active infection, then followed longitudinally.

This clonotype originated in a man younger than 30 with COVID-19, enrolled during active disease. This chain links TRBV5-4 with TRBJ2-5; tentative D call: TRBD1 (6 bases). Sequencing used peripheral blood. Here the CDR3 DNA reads TGTGCCAGCAGCTTGTATTCCGGACAGCTCCTTCAAGAGACCCAGTACTTC. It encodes CASSLYSGQLLQETQYF. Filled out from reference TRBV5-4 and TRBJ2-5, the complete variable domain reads ETGVTQSPTHLIKTRGQQVTLRCSSQSGHNTVSWYQQALGQGPQFIFQYYREEENGRGNFPPRFSGLQFPNYSSELNVNALELDDSALYLCASSLYSGQLLQETQYFGPGTRLLVL.